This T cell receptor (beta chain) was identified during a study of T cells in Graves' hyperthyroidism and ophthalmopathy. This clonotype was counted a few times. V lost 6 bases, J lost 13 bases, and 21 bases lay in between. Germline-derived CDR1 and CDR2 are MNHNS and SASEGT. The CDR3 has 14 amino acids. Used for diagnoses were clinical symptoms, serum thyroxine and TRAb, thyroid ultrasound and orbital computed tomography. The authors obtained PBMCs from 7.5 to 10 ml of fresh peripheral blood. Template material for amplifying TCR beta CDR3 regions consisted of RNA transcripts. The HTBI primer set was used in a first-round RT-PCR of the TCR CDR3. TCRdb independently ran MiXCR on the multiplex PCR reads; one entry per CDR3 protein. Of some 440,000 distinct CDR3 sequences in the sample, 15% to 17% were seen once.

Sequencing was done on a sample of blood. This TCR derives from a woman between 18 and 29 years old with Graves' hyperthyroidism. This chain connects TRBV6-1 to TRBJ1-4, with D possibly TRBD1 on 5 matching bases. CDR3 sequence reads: CASRETVGGKRLFF. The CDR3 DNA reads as TGTGCCAGCAGGGAGACAGTGGGGGGAAAAAGACTGTTTTTT.